This TCR beta chain was profiled in a study of T cell responses to AZD1222 COVID-19 vaccine. The data were produced by immunoSEQ multiplex PCR, yet TCRdb's version contains in-frame clones alone and is incomplete. The sample carries more than 70,000 clones, 80% to 90% recorded once. V lost 2 bases to trimming and J lost 10 bases, with 12 bases between them. This CDR3 region has 13 residues. Germline V gives CDR1 MNHNS, CDR2 SASEGT. This clonotype was sampled from an adult in good health. This rearrangement joins TRBV6-1 to TRBJ2-1; D not resolved. This sample comprised peripheral blood, obtained on day 0 of AZD1222 vaccination. The CDR3 sequence: CASSEWPAPEQFF. Here the CDR3 DNA reads TGTGCCAGCAGTGAATGGCCGGCCCCCGAGCAGTTCTTC.